The entry below describes one T cell receptor beta chain. As originally analysed: Amplifying reference gene primers gave estimates of nucleated cell counts. Produced via immunoSEQ multiplex PCR; TCRdb's table is partial and in-frame only. V, J and clone size were drawn from that table, and D and trimming were deduced from the DNA. The sample carries roughly 210,000 clones, 88% recorded once. CDR3 size: 12 residues. Looked up from germline, CDR1 is MDHEN and CDR2 is SYDVKM. Trimming cost V 10 bases and J 6 bases, with 15 bases left between them. The record originates from a study of blood T cell repertoires in COVID-19. In the study overall: Specimens from acute and convalescent COVID-19 originated in the United States, Italy and Spain.

The chain couples TRBV28 to TRBJ1-2, with D tentatively TRBD1 (5 bases). The specimen sequenced was peripheral blood. This clonotype was sampled from a man between 65 and 85 years old with acute or convalescent COVID-19. This chain's CDR3 is CATLPGSHGYTF. The CDR3 DNA sequence: TGTGCCACCCTGCCAGGGTCCCATGGCTACACCTTC.